Listed here are 3 T cell receptor beta chains from one sample, sequenced in a study of vaccination and CD4 T cells after COVID-19. These receptors' targets are unknown. Oncomine TCR Beta short-read sequencing was applied to DNA from cultured CD4+ T cells. TCRdb passed the PCR reads through MiXCR, listing each CDR3 protein once. The sample lists 15,000 to 20,000 distinct CDR3 sequences, 63% occurring once. This sample's treatment: roughly 11-day PBMC culture with coronavirus spike peptide pools or control peptides (ViraFEST assay). Source material: CD4+ T cells from blood, cultured in vitro. The receptors originated from a human donor who had recovered from COVID-19.

The rearrangement joins TRBV6-5 to TRBJ1-1; D uncertain. Germline V lookup: CDR1 MNHEY, CDR2 SVGAGI. Trimming shortened V by 0 bases and J by 11 bases, and 10 bases separated the two germline ends. CDR3 size: 12 residues. The CDR3 region is CASSYSGFDAFF. CDR3 nucleotide sequence: TGTGCCAGCAGTTACTCGGGGTTTGACGCTTTCTTT.

The chain links TRBV18 to TRBJ2-5; 7 bases align to TRBD1. The CDR3 is made up of 13 amino acids. Germline values: CDR1 KGHSH, CDR2 LQKENI. With V trimmed by 6 bases and J by 0 bases, 1 base remained unmatched. CDR3 in amino acids: CASSGTDQETQYF. Written as DNA, the CDR3 is TGTGCCAGCTCTGGGACAGACCAAGAGACCCAGTACTTC.

The gene calls are TRBV2 and TRBJ2-3; D gene uncertain. This CDR3 region has 15 residues. Per germline, CDR1 SNHLY and CDR2 FYNNEI. V was cut by 11 bases and J by 2 bases, with 20 bases left in between. The CDR3 sequence is CAASSRQAPTDTQYF. CDR3 coding DNA: TGTGCCGCCAGCTCACGCCAGGCCCCCACAGATACGCAGTATTTT.